A selection of T cell receptor beta chains follows, all from one sample in a study of blood T cell repertoires in COVID-19. The repertoire was sequenced with immunoSEQ multiplex PCR; TCRdb's copy has only in-frame clones and lacks some. The sample has roughly 65,000 clones, around 80% seen once. The sequenced sample was peripheral blood. The receptors come from an elderly man with acute or convalescent COVID-19. The CDR3 runs from the conserved cysteine through the conserved F or W. Each record gives: D gene, V gene, J gene, clone size, CDR3 DNA, CDR3 protein. The D gene is left open where the match is weak. Clone size is not always given. Where it is, it says once, few, many or a class for expanded clones.

>-|TRBV24-1|TRBJ2-1|-
TGTGCCACCAGTCTCTCCTACAATGAGCAGTTCTTC
CATSLSYNEQFF
>TRBD1|TRBV18|TRBJ2-7|-
TGTGCCAGCTCCTTGGGGGACAGGGGCCGCGAGCAGTACTTC
CASSLGDRGREQYF
>-|TRBV5-5|TRBJ2-5|-
TGTGCCAGCAGCTTGATAGGACAGACGGAGACCCAGTACTTC
CASSLIGQTETQYF
>-|TRBV27|TRBJ2-3|-
TGTGCCAGCAGTTTACCCTACCGGGACTCCCCCTATACGCAGTATTTT
CASSLPYRDSPYTQYF
>-|TRBV7-3|TRBJ2-1|-
TGTGCCAGCAGCTTAGGGACAGCGGGCTCCTACAATGAGCAGTTCTTC
CASSLGTAGSYNEQFF
>TRBD1|TRBV5-5|TRBJ2-5|few
TGTGCCAGCAGCTGGACAGGGAAGGGTGAGACCCAGTACTTC
CASSWTGKGETQYF
>-|TRBV3-1/TRBV3-2|TRBJ2-1|-
TGTGCCAGCAGCCTCATCAATGAGCAGTTCTTC
CASSLINEQFF
>-|TRBV19|TRBJ1-2|-
TGTGCCAGTAGTATGGAGGCAGAAGTAGGCTACACCTTC
CASSMEAEVGYTF
>-|TRBV7-2|TRBJ1-2|once
TGTGCCAGCACCTCCACGGGGGGGAATGGCTACACCTTC
CASTSTGGNGYTF
>TRBD1|TRBV7-9|TRBJ2-3|-
TGTGCCAGCAGACGGGACAGAAGCACAGATACGCAGTATTTT
CASRRDRSTDTQYF
>TRBD1|TRBV5-1|TRBJ2-2|-
TGCGCCAGCAGAGGCGGGACAGGGGGCACCGGGGAGCTGTTTTTT
CASRGGTGGTGELFF
>TRBD1|TRBV11-3|TRBJ2-3|-
TGTGCCAGCAGCCAAGGGGGCTATGAGCAGTATTTT
CASSQGGYEQYF
>TRBD1|TRBV6-2/TRBV6-3|TRBJ2-7|-
TGTGCCAGCAGTTCGCCTAGGGGGCGCAGCTACGAGCAGTACTTC
CASSSPRGRSYEQYF
>-|TRBV2|TRBJ1-2|-
TGTGCCAGCAGTGAATACCAACGGGATGGCTACACCTTC
CASSEYQRDGYTF
>-|TRBV6-6|TRBJ2-3|-
TGTGCCAGCAGGTCGGGGGATACGCAGTATTTT
CASRSGDTQYF
>-|TRBV27|TRBJ2-3|-
TGTGCCAGCAGCACGGGAGATACGCAGTATTTT
CASSTGDTQYF
>TRBD1|TRBV27|TRBJ1-5|-
TGTGCCAGCAGCCGACTTACAGGGGGCGGTCAGCCCCAGCATTTT
CASSRLTGGGQPQHF
>-|TRBV5-4|TRBJ2-5|once
TGTGCCAGCAGCTTGGATCAACCGGGGACCCAGTACTTC
CASSLDQPGTQYF
>TRBD2|TRBV7-2|TRBJ2-1|-
TGTGCCAGCACCCCTCAAAGGGCGGGAGGTGGTGAGCAGTTCTTC
CASTPQRAGGGEQFF
>-|TRBV20-1|TRBJ1-2|-
TGCAGTGCTAGTGAAACAGGGAGAGCTAACTATGGCTACACCTTC
CSASETGRANYGYTF
>TRBD1|TRBV6-5|TRBJ2-7|-
TGTGCCAGCAGCCCAGGACAGGTCTCCTACGAGCAGTACTTC
CASSPGQVSYEQYF
>TRBD2|TRBV6-2/TRBV6-3|TRBJ2-1|once
TGTGCCAGCAGTCTAGGACTAGCGGGGGCCCCTAGCTCCTACAATGAGCAGTTCTTC
CASSLGLAGAPSSYNEQFF
>-|TRBV19|TRBJ1-4|medium-sized
TGTGCCAGCGGGGACTCCAGTCTCTTGAGTGAAAAACTGTTTTTT
CASGDSSLLSEKLFF
>-|TRBV6-6|TRBJ1-2|once
TGTGCCAGCAGTGCCCTCGGACAGCCCAACTATGGCTACACCTTC
CASSALGQPNYGYTF
>TRBD1|TRBV4-2|TRBJ2-7|once
TGTGCCAGCGGAAACAGGGGGTACGAGCAGTACTTC
CASGNRGYEQYF
>TRBD2|TRBV9|TRBJ2-7|-
TGTGCCAGCAGGCCCACTAGCGGGACGGCTAGGGAGCAGTACTTC
CASRPTSGTAREQYF
>TRBD2|TRBV7-2|TRBJ2-1|-
TGTGCCAGCAGTCCGGGAGTGACTAGCGGGAGTGAAGAGTTCTTC
CASSPGVTSGSEEFF
>-|TRBV7-7|TRBJ2-5|-
TGTGCTAGCAGCTCCTCGGACTCGCAAGAGACCCAGTACTTC
CASSSSDSQETQYF